This T cell receptor (beta chain) originates from a study of T cell changes during pregnancy in multiple sclerosis (dated by TCRdb to between 2017 and 2020). As for the study more broadly: The study examined how the T cell repertoire changed over the course of pregnancy in women with multiple sclerosis.

Library construction relied on the immunoSEQ multiplex PCR assay. TCRdb carries this immuneACCESS record with in-frame sequences only. Its versions omit some clonotypes, under half of them owing to an unresolved V gene in the studies checked, with the rest unexplained. For this sample the table gives around 81,000 clones, of which 80% to 95% were detected only once. Approximately 4% of the sample belongs to the ten largest clones. The CDR3, cysteine through phenylalanine, is 19 amino acids long. Just the 57-base CDR3 DNA is kept, in frame starting at base 1. Trimming removed 5 bases from V and 1 base from J, leaving 21 bases between the germline ends. As encoded in the germline V gene, CDR1 is MDHEN while CDR2 is SYDVKM. The sample holds one count of this clone. Which antigen it targets is not known. Base qualities are not recorded, but no much larger clone differs from it by a single base.

The sequencing used peripheral blood, collected after pregnancy. The chain couples TRBV28 to TRBJ1-6; possibly the D gene is TRBD1, per 5 matching bases. The receptor comes from a female donor in good health, enrolled as a control in a pregnancy study. The nucleotide sequence reads as follows: TGTGCCAGCAGTCCAGGACACTGGGTTTTTGGTTCCTATAATTCACCCCTCCACTTT. Its translation reads: CASSPGHWVFGSYNSPLHF.